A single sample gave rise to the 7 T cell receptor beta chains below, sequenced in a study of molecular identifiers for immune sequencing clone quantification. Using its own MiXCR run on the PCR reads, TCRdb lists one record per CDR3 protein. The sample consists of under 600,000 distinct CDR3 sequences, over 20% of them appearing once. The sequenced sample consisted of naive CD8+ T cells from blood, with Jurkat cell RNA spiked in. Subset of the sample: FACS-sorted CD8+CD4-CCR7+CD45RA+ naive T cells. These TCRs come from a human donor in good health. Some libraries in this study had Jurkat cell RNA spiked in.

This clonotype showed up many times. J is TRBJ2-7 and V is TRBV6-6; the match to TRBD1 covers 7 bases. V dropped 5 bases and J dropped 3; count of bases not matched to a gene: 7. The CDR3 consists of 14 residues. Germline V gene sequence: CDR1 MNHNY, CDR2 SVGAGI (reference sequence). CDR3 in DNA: TGTGCCAGCAGTACCGGGACAGCGTTCTACGAGCAGTACTTC. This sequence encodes CASSTGTAFYEQYF.

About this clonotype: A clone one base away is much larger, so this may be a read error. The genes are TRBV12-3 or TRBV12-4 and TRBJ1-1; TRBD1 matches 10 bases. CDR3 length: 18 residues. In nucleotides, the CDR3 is TGTGCCGGCAGTCGAGCCGGGACAGGGGACTCGATGAACACTGAAGCTTTCTTT. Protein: CAGSRAGTGDSMNTEAFF.

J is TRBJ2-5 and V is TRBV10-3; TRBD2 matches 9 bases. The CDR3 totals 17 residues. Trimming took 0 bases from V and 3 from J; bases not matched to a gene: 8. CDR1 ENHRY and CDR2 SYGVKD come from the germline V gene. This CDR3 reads CAISESGVAGVEETQYF. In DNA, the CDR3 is TGTGCCATCAGTGAGTCTGGGGTAGCGGGAGTGGAAGAGACCCAGTACTTC.

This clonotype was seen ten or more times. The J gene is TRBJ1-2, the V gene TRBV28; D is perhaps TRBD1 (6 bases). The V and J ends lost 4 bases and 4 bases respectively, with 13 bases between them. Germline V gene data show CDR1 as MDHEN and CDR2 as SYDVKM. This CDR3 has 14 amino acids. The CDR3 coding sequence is TGTGCCAGCAGTTCCCCCGGGACATCCTATGGCTACACCTTC. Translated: CASSSPGTSYGYTF.

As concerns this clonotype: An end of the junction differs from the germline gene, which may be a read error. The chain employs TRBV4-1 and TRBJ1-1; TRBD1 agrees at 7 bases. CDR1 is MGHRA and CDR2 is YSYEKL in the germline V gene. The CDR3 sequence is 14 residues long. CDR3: CASGQPTGVTEAFF. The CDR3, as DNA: TGCGCCAGCGGCCAACCTACAGGGGTGACTGAAGCTTTCTTT.

The CDR3 DNA reads TGCGCCAGCAGCCAATCCCGGACAGGTACTCACCAAGGAAAACTGTTTTTT. This gives the protein CASSQSRTGTHQGKLFF. The J gene is TRBJ1-4, the V gene TRBV4-3; 7 nucleotides align to TRBD1. The CDR3 extends over 17 amino acids. Germline V gene lookup returns CDR1 LGHNA and CDR2 YSLEER. Trimming took 2 bases from V and 10 from J; bases not matched to a gene: 16.

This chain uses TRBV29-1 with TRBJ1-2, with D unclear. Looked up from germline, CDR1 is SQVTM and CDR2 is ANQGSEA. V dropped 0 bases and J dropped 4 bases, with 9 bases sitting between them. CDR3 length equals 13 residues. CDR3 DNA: TGCAGCGTTGAAGAGCGGGCAGGCTATGGCTACACCTTC. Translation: CSVEERAGYGYTF. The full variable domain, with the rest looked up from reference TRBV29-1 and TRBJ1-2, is SAVISQKPSRDICQRGTSLTIQCQVDSQVTMMFWYRQQPGQSLTLIATANQGSEATYESGFVIDKFPISRPNLTFSTLTVSNMSPEDSSIYLCSVEERAGYGYTFGSGTRLTVV.